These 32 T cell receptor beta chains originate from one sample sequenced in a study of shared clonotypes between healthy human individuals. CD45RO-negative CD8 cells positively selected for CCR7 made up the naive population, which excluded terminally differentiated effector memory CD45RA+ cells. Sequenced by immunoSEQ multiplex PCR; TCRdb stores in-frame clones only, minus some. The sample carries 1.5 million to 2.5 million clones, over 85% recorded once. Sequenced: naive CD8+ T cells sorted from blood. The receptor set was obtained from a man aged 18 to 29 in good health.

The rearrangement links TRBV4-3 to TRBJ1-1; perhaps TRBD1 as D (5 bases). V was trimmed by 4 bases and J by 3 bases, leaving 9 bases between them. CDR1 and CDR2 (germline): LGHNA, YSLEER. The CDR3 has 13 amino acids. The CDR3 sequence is CASSPLGHTEAFF. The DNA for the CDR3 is TGCGCCAGCAGCCCTTTGGGGCACACTGAAGCTTTCTTT.

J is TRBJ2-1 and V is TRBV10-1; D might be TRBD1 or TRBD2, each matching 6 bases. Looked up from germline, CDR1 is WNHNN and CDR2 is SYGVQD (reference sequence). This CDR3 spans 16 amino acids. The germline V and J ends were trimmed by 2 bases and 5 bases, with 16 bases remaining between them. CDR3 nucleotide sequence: TGCGCCAGCAGTGAGCTGCTAGAAGGGGGGCACAATGAGCAGTTCTTC. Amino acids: CASSELLEGGHNEQFF.

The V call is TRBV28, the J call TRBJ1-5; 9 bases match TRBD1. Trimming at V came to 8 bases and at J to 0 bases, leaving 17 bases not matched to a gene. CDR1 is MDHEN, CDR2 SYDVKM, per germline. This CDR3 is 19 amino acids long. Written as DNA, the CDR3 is TGTGCCAGCCGAGACTCCGGGACAGGGAAGTTCTATAGCAATCAGCCCCAGCATTTT. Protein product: CASRDSGTGKFYSNQPQHF.

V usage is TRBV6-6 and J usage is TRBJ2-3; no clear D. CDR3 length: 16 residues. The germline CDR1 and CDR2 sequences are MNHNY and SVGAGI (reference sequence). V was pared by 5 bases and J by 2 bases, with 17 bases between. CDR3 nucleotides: TGTGCCAGCAGTACGACCTTCCCTCCAACCACAGATACGCAGTATTTT. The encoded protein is CASSTTFPPTTDTQYF.

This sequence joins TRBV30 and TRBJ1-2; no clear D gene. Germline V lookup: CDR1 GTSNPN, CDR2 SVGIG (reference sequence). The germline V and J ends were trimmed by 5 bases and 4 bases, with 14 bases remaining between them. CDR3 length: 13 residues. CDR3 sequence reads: CAWEDGQTYGYTF. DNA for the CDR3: TGTGCCTGGGAGGACGGCCAGACCTATGGCTACACCTTC.

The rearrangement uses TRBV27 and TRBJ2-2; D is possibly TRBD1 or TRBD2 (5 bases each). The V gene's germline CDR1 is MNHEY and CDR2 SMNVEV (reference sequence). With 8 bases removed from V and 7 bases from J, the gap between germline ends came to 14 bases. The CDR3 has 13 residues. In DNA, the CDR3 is TGTGCCAGCGGACTCCAGGGCGGCGGGGAGCTGTTTTTT. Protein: CASGLQGGGELFF.

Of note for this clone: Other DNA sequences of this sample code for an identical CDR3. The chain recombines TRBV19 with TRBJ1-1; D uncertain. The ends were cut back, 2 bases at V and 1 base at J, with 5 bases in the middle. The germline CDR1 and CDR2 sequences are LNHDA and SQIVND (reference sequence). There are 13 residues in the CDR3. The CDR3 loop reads CASSIMGNTEAFF. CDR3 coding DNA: TGTGCCAGTAGTATAATGGGGAACACTGAAGCTTTCTTT.

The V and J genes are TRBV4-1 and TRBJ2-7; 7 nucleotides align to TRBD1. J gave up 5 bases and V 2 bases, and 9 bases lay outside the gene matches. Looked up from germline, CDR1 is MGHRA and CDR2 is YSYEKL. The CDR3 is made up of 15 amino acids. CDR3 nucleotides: TGCGCCAGCAGCCAACTCGGGACAGAGACTAACGAGCAGTACTTC. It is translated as CASSQLGTETNEQYF.

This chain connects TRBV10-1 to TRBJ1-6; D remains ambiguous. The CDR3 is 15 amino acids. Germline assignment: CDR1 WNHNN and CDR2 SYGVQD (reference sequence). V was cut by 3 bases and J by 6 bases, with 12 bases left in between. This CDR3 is CASSDGVGPNSPLHF. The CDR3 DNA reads TGCGCCAGCAGTGATGGGGTCGGGCCTAATTCACCCCTCCACTTT.

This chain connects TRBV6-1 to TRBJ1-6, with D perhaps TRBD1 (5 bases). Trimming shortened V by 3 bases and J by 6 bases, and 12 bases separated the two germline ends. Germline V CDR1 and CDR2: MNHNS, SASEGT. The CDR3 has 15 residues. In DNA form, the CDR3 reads TGTGCCAGCAGTGAGGGGACTTGGGGTAATTCACCCCTCCACTTT. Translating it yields CASSEGTWGNSPLHF.

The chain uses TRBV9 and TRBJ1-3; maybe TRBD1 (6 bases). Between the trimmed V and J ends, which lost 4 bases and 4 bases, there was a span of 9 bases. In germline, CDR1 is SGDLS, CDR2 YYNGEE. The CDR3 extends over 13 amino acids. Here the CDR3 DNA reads TGTGCCAGCAGCCACGGACAGGGAAACACCATATATTTT. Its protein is CASSHGQGNTIYF. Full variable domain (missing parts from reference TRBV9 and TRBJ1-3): DSGVTQTPKHLITATGQRVTLRCSPRSGDLSVYWYQQSLDQGLQFLIQYYNGEERAKGNILERFSAQQFPDLHSELNLSSLELGDSALYFCASSHGQGNTIYFGEGSWLTVV.

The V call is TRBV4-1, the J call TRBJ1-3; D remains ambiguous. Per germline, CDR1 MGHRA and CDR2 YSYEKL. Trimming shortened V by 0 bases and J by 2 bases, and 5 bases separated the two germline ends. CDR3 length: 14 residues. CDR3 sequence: CASSQERTGNTIYF. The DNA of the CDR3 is TGCGCCAGCAGCCAAGAGCGCACTGGAAACACCATATATTTT.

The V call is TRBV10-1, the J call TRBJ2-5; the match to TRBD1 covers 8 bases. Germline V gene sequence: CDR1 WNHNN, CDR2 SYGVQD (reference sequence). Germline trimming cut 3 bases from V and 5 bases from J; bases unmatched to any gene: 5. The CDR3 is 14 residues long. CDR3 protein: CASSDRGQEETQYF. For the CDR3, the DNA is TGCGCCAGCAGTGACAGGGGGCAGGAGGAGACCCAGTACTTC.

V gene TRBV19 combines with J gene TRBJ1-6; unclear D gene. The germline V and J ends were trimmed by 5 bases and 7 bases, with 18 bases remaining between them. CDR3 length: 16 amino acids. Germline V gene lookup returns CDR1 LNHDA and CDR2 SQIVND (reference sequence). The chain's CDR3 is CASSSPYGDPNSPLHF. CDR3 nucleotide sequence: TGTGCCAGTAGTTCCCCGTACGGAGACCCGAATTCACCCCTCCACTTT.

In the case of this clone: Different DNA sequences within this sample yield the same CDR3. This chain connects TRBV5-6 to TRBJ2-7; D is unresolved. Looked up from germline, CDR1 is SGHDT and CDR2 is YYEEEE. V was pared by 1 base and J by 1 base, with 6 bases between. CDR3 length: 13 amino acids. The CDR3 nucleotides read TGTGCCAGCAGCTTGACAGAGTCCTACGAGCAGTACTTC. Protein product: CASSLTESYEQYF.

The CDR3 sequence: CASSTRTGRNTEAFF. CDR3 bases: TGTGCCAGCAGCACCCGGACAGGGAGGAACACTGAAGCTTTCTTT. The chain recombines TRBV5-6 with TRBJ1-1, with 8 positions matching TRBD1. Unmatched junction bases numbered 6, after V lost 4 bases and J lost 1 base. Germline V gene lookup returns CDR1 SGHDT and CDR2 YYEEEE. The CDR3 spans 15 residues.

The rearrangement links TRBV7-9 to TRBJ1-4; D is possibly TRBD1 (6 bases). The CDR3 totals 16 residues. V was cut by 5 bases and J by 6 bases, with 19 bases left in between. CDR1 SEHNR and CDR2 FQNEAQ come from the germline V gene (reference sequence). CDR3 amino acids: CASSPEGGEEDEKLFF. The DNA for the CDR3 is TGTGCCAGCAGCCCCGAAGGGGGGGAGGAGGATGAAAAACTGTTTTTT.

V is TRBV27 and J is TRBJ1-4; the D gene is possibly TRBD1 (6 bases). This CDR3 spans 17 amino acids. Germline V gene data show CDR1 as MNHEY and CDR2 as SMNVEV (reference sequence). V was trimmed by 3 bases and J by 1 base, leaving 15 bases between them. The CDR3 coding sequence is TGTGCCAGCAGTTTTTTCGGGGGGCTCGGAACTAATGAAAAACTGTTTTTT. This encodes CASSFFGGLGTNEKLFF.

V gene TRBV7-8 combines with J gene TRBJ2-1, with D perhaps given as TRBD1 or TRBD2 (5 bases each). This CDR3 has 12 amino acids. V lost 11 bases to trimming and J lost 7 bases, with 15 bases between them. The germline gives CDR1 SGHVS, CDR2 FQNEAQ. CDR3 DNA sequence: TGTGCCGTCCGGGACGGAACAAATGAGCAGTTCTTC. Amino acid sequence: CAVRDGTNEQFF.

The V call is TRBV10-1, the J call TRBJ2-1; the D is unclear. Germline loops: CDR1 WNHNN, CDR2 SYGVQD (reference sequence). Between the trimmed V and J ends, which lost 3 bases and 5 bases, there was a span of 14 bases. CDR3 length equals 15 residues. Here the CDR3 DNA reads TGCGCCAGCAGTGACCCGACACTTACCCACAATGAGCAGTTCTTC. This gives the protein CASSDPTLTHNEQFF.

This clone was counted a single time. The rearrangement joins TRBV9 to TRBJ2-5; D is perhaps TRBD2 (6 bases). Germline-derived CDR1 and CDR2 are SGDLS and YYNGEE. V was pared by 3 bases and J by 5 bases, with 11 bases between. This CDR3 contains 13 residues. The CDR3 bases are TGTGCCAGCAGCGCATGGGGGGAGGAGACCCAGTACTTC. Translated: CASSAWGEETQYF.

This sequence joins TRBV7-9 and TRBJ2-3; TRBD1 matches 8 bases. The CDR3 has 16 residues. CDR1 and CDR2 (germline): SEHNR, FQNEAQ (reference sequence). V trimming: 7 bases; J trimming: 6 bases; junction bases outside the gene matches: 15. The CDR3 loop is CASNQNRDRIVDTQYF. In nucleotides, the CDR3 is TGTGCCAGCAACCAGAACCGGGACAGGATCGTGGATACGCAGTATTTT. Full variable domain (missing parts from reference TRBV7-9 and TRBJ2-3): DTGVSQNPRHKITKRGQNVTFRCDPISEHNRLYWYRQTLGQGPEFLTYFQNEAQLEKSRLLSDRFSAERPKGSFSTLEIQRTEQGDSAMYLCASNQNRDRIVDTQYFGPGTRLTVL.

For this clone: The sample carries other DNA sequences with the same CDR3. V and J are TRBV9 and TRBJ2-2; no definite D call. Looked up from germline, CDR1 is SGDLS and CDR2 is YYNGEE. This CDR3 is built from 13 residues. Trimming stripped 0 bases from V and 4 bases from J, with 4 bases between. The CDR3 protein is CASSVGVTGELFF. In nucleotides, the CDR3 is TGTGCCAGCAGCGTAGGTGTCACCGGGGAGCTGTTTTTT.

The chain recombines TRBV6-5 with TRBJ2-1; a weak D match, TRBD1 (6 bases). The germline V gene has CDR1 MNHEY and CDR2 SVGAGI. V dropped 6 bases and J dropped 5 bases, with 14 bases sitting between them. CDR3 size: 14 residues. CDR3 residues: CASSRQEWNNEQFF. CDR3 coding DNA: TGTGCCAGCAGCAGACAGGAGTGGAACAATGAGCAGTTCTTC.

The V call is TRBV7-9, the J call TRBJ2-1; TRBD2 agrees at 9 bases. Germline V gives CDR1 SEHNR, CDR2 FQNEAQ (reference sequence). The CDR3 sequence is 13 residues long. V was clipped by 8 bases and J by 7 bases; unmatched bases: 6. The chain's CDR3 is CASEERGDNEQFF. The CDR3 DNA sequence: TGTGCCAGCGAGGAGCGGGGGGATAATGAGCAGTTCTTC.

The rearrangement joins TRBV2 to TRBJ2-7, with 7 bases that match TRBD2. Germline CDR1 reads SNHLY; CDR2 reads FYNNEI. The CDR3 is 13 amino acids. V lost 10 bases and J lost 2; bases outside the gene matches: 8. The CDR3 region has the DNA TGTGCCACTCCGGGGGGAGGGCCCTACGAGCAGTACTTC. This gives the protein CATPGGGPYEQYF.

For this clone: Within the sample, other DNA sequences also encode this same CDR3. CDR3 sequence reads: CASSFRQGAYEQYF. The CDR3 DNA is TGCGCCAGCAGCTTTCGACAGGGGGCGTACGAGCAGTACTTC. The chain is built from TRBV5-1 and TRBJ2-7; 10 bases are shared with TRBD1. Germline trimming cut 2 bases from V and 4 bases from J; bases unmatched to any gene: 3. This CDR3 spans 14 amino acids. Germline values: CDR1 SGHRS, CDR2 YFSETQ.

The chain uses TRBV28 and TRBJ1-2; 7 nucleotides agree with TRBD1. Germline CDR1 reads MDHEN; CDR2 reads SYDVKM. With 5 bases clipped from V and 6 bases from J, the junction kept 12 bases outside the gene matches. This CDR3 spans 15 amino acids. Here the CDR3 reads CASSLSGGQTHGYTF. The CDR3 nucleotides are TGTGCCAGCAGTCTAAGTGGGGGACAGACCCATGGCTACACCTTC.

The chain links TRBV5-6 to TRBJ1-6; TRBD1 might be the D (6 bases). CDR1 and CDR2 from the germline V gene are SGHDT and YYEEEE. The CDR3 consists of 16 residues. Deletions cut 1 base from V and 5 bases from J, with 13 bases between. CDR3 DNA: TGTGCCAGCAGCTTGACAGGGAAGCTCCATAATTCACCCCTCCACTTT. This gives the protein CASSLTGKLHNSPLHF.

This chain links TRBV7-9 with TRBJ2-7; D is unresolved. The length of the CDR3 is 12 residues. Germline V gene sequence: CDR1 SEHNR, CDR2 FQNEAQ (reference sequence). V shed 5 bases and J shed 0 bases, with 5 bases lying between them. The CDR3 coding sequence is TGTGCCAGCAGCGGGAACTCCTACGAGCAGTACTTC. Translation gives CASSGNSYEQYF.

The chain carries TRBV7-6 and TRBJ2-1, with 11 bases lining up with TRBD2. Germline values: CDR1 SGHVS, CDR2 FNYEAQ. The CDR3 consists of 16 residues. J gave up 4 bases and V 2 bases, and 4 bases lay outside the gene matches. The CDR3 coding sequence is TGTGCCAGCAGCTTATCAACTAGCGGGGGTTACAATGAGCAGTTCTTC. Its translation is CASSLSTSGGYNEQFF.

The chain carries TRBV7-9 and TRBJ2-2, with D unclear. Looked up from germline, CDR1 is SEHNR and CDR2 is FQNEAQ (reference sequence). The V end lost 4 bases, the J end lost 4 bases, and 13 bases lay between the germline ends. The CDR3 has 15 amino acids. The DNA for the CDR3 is TGTGCCAGCAGCTCGTCGGGCTCCCCCACCGGGGAGCTGTTTTTT. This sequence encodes CASSSSGSPTGELFF.